This T cell receptor beta chain was sequenced for a study of T cell repertoires in cytomegalovirus infection. General study points: Within the response measured ex vivo, HLA-C-restricted CMV-specific TCR beta clonotypes were dominant.

V lost 4 bases and J lost 3, with 28 bases in between. Per germline, CDR1 MGHRA and CDR2 YSYEKL. The CDR3 runs to 19 residues. A note on this clonotype: Antigen: not known.

Via MiXCR, TCRdb re-called the reads, giving one row per CDR3 protein. The sample yields approximately 990,000 distinct CDR3 sequences, around 32% seen once. This TCR was recovered from a human donor in good health (CMV status not recorded). Some clones in this sample may be carry-over from other donors' samples. The chain recombines TRBV4-1 with TRBJ2-7, with D possibly matching TRBD2 (5 bases). This specimen consisted of cultured CD8+ T cells from PBMCs, obtained from culture after CMV antigen stimulation. The CDR3 region is CASSLLQSGMLYGDYEQYF. CDR3 DNA: TGCGCCAGCAGCCTGCTTCAATCGGGGATGCTCTATGGGGACTACGAGCAGTACTTC.